This paragraph covers one T cell receptor (beta chain) sequence. The antigen remains undetermined. Only in-frame clones appear in the TCRdb table, and some are missing; sequencing was by immunoSEQ multiplex PCR. The repertoire holds 25,000 to 35,000 clones, with more than 65% as singletons. The data are from a study of OX40 agonist ivuxolimab in advanced cancers. About the research overall: Patients assigned to dose escalation were diagnosed with hepatocellular carcinoma, melanoma, renal cell or head and neck cancer. General study results and limits: At 0.1 to 3.0 mg/kg and by week 6, clonal expansion occurred in CD4+ and CD8+ blood T cells.

This CDR3 is 10 amino acids long. Germline CDR1 and CDR2: GTSNPN and SVGIG (reference sequence). The V gene lost 6 bases and the J gene lost 6 bases, with 7 bases spanning the gap. Source: CD4+ or CD8+ T cells sorted from blood, taken in a trial of the OX40 agonist ivuxolimab. The chain combines TRBV30 with TRBJ2-3; the D is unclear. This receptor was identified in an adult with an advanced solid tumor such as melanoma, head and neck, liver or kidney cancer. The CDR3 region is CACLRDTQYF. DNA of the CDR3: TGTGCCTGTCTGCGGGATACGCAGTATTTT.